The next 29 T cell receptor beta chains were all read from a single sample in a study of blood T cell repertoires in COVID-19. Profiled with immunoSEQ multiplex PCR; TCRdb holds only in-frame clones, not every one. The sample yields about 190,000 clones, roughly 84% seen once. The sample consisted of peripheral blood. The receptors stem from a middle-aged woman who had recovered from COVID-19.

This clone was observed a single time. The rearrangement links TRBV30 to TRBJ2-7; 8 nucleotides agree with TRBD2. The CDR3 is 18 amino acids. Germline V lookup: CDR1 GTSNPN, CDR2 SVGIG (reference sequence). V was clipped by 1 base and J by 4 bases; unmatched bases: 18. This CDR3 reads CAWSDPRLAGWGRYEQYF. In DNA, the CDR3 is TGTGCCTGGAGTGACCCTCGGTTAGCGGGATGGGGTCGTTACGAGCAGTACTTC.

This clone was seen once. The gene calls are TRBV7-9 and TRBJ2-3, with 7 bases aligning to TRBD2. The CDR3 length is 16 residues. From germline, CDR1 is SEHNR and CDR2 FQNEAQ (reference sequence). V trimming: 6 bases; J trimming: 1 base; junction bases outside the gene matches: 10. The CDR3 sequence is CASSRLLAEGTDTQYF. In nucleotides, the CDR3 is TGTGCCAGCAGTCGTCTTCTAGCGGAAGGCACAGATACGCAGTATTTT.

Of note for this clone: Other DNA sequences in this specimen translate into the identical CDR3. The chain links TRBV5-4 to TRBJ1-2; D is uncertain. This CDR3 has 12 residues. With 4 bases removed from V and 5 bases from J, the gap between germline ends came to 9 bases. Germline V CDR1 and CDR2: SGHNT, YYREEE (reference sequence). The CDR3: CASSLRDYGYTF. Here the CDR3 DNA reads TGTGCCAGCAGCCTCCGGGATTATGGCTACACCTTC.

J is TRBJ1-2 and V is TRBV30, with D possibly being TRBD1 (6 bases). Deletions cut 8 bases from V and 0 bases from J, with 16 bases between. Germline loops: CDR1 GTSNPN, CDR2 SVGIG (reference sequence). This CDR3 is built from 14 residues. In DNA, the CDR3 is TGTGCCCGGCGGGGGCATGAACCTAACTATGGCTACACCTTC. Protein: CARRGHEPNYGYTF.

The CDR3: CASSPITQGISNEQYF. The CDR3 DNA reads as TGTGCCAGCAGCCCCATAACGCAGGGAATTTCGAACGAGCAGTACTTC. V and J are TRBV28 and TRBJ2-7; maybe TRBD1 (5 bases). The CDR3 loop spans 16 amino acids. Germline V gene sequence: CDR1 MDHEN, CDR2 SYDVKM. Trimming cost V 6 bases and J 5 bases, with 23 bases left between them.

The V gene is TRBV2, the J gene TRBJ2-3; 9 nucleotides align to TRBD2. CDR1 and CDR2 from the germline V gene are SNHLY and FYNNEI. This CDR3 spans 14 amino acids. After removal of 6 bases from V and 6 bases from J, the junction contained 7 bases not matched to a gene. The CDR3 sequence: CASRLAGSRDTQYF. The CDR3 DNA follows: TGTGCCAGCAGACTAGCGGGTTCGAGGGATACGCAGTATTTT.

This rearrangement joins TRBV19 to TRBJ2-7, with TRBD1 identical over 11 bases. V was clipped by 6 bases and J by 6 bases; unmatched bases: 7. This CDR3 is 14 amino acids long. Germline-derived CDR1 and CDR2 are LNHDA and SQIVND (reference sequence). For the CDR3, the DNA is TGTGCCAGTAGGCCGGACAGGGGGCTGGGCGAGCAGTACTTC. This sequence encodes CASRPDRGLGEQYF.

The J gene is TRBJ1-1, the V gene TRBV4-1; 8 bases are shared with TRBD1. Per germline, CDR1 MGHRA and CDR2 YSYEKL. This CDR3 is 15 amino acids long. The V and J ends lost 1 base and 0 bases, in that order; junction bases with no gene match: 1. CDR3 bases: TGCGCCAGCAGCCAAGGACAGGGGATGAACACTGAAGCTTTCTTT. Encoded protein: CASSQGQGMNTEAFF.

The rearrangement links TRBV12-5 to TRBJ2-1; 11 positions match TRBD2. Trimming took 6 bases from V and 5 from J; bases not matched to a gene: 9. From germline, CDR1 is LGHNT and CDR2 FRNRAP. The CDR3 is 16 amino acids. In DNA, the CDR3 is TGTGCTAGTGGCCCCTCCGGGACTAGCGGCAACAATGAGCAGTTCTTC. Its translation: CASGPSGTSGNNEQFF. Full variable domain (outside the CDR3, taken from reference TRBV12-5 and TRBJ2-1): DARVTQTPRHKVTEMGQEVTMRCQPILGHNTVFWYRQTMMQGLELLAYFRNRAPLDDSGMPKDRFSAEMPDATLATLKIQPSEPRDSAVYFCASGPSGTSGNNEQFFGPGTRLTVL.

The CDR3 sequence is CASSLHELAGSLGQFF. The CDR3 nucleotides are TGTGCCAGCAGCCTACACGAACTAGCGGGGTCGTTGGGGCAGTTCTTC. The chain combines TRBV7-2 with TRBJ2-1, with 10 bases lining up with TRBD2. V shed 5 bases and J 12 bases; nucleotides not matched to a gene: 16. Germline values: CDR1 SGHTA, CDR2 FQGNSA. The CDR3 runs 16 residues.

As to this clone: The junction does not match germline at one end; this may be a read error. The J gene is TRBJ2-1, the V gene TRBV19; 14 nucleotides agree with TRBD2. CDR1 is LNHDA and CDR2 is SQIVND in the germline V gene (reference sequence). The CDR3 spans 14 residues. For the CDR3, the DNA is TGTGCCAGCAGTAGGACTAGCGGGAGGAATGAGCAGTTCTTC. Translation gives CASSRTSGRNEQFF.

DNA for the CDR3: TGTGCCAGCAGTTTAAGGCCACAGGGGGATATGGAAAAACTGTTTTTT. Residues: CASSLRPQGDMEKLFF. This sequence joins TRBV27 and TRBJ1-4, with 8 bases matching TRBD1. CDR1 is MNHEY and CDR2 is SMNVEV in the germline V gene (reference sequence). The ends lost 2 bases at V and 8 bases at J; junction bases unmatched: 10. There are 16 residues in the CDR3.

For the CDR3, the DNA is TGTGCCAGCAGCCACGGGGACAGCGTTAACTATGGCTACACCTTC. Amino acids: CASSHGDSVNYGYTF. The chain couples TRBV28 to TRBJ1-2; 7 nucleotides align to TRBD1. This CDR3 is 15 amino acids long. V gave up 6 bases and J gave up 1 base; unmatched junction bases: 8. Per germline, CDR1 MDHEN and CDR2 SYDVKM.

J is TRBJ2-1 and V is TRBV9; D unclear. The ends were cut back, 1 base at V and 0 bases at J, with 14 bases in the middle. The CDR3 runs 17 residues. Germline V gene lookup returns CDR1 SGDLS and CDR2 YYNGEE. CDR3 sequence: CASSVSPYLSSYNEQFF. The CDR3 bases are TGTGCCAGCAGCGTAAGCCCGTACCTAAGCTCCTACAATGAGCAGTTCTTC. Filled out from reference TRBV9 and TRBJ2-1, the complete variable domain reads DSGVTQTPKHLITATGQRVTLRCSPRSGDLSVYWYQQSLDQGLQFLIQYYNGEERAKGNILERFSAQQFPDLHSELNLSSLELGDSALYFCASSVSPYLSSYNEQFFGPGTRLTVL.

The chain uses TRBV7-3 and TRBJ1-2, with a weak D call TRBD1 (5 bases). V lost 2 bases, J lost 5 bases, and 9 bases lay in between. In germline, CDR1 is SGHTA, CDR2 FQGTGA. The length of the CDR3 is 13 residues. The CDR3 region is CASSLGHGYGYTF. The CDR3 DNA reads TGTGCCAGCAGCTTAGGACACGGTTATGGCTACACCTTC. The entire variable domain, with the rest obtained from reference TRBV7-3 and TRBJ1-2, is as follows: GAGVSQTPSNKVTEKGKYVELRCDPISGHTALYWYRQSLGQGPEFLIYFQGTGAADDSGLPNDRFFAVRPEGSVSTLKIQRTERGDSAVYLCASSLGHGYGYTFGSGTRLTVV.

The chain joins TRBV19 to TRBJ2-5; 9 bases match TRBD1. Losses at the gene ends were 3 bases for V and 4 bases for J; bases not matched to a gene: 0. The CDR3 consists of 13 residues. Germline V gene data show CDR1 as LNHDA and CDR2 as SQIVND (reference sequence). The CDR3 nucleotides are TGTGCCAGTAGTATGACAGGGGGAGAGACCCAGTACTTC. This sequence encodes CASSMTGGETQYF.

This rearrangement joins TRBV24-1 to TRBJ2-1; 9 nucleotides match TRBD2. The germline gives CDR1 KGHDR, CDR2 SFDVKD. The CDR3 is 14 amino acids. V trimming: 3 bases; J trimming: 8 bases; junction bases outside the gene matches: 4. The CDR3 DNA sequence: TGTGCCACCAGTGATCGACTAGCGGCCGATGAGCAGTTCTTC. Translating gives CATSDRLAADEQFF.

The chain carries TRBV6-5 and TRBJ1-2; 8 nucleotides agree with TRBD1. Germline V gene data show CDR1 as MNHEY and CDR2 as SVGAGI. The CDR3 length is 13 residues. V was clipped by 6 bases and J by 8 bases; unmatched bases: 8. In DNA, the CDR3 is TGTGCCAGCAGGGGGACAGGTGCTCGGGGCTACACCTTC. Amino acid sequence: CASRGTGARGYTF.

This rearrangement joins TRBV30 to TRBJ1-4; tentative D call: TRBD1 (5 bases). With 1 base removed from V and 6 bases from J, the gap between germline ends came to 24 bases. Germline lookup yields CDR1 GTSNPN and CDR2 SVGIG (reference sequence). There are 18 residues in the CDR3. The CDR3 DNA reads as TGTGCCTGGAGTGGGGGCCAGTCGGTCGGGGGTGAGGATGAAAAACTGTTTTTT. Translating it yields CAWSGGQSVGGEDEKLFF.

The V gene is TRBV18, the J gene TRBJ2-7; 9 bases are shared with TRBD1. CDR3 length: 14 residues. Germline V lookup: CDR1 KGHSH, CDR2 LQKENI. The junction had 5 bases not matched to a gene; V was cut back by 8 bases and J by 0 bases. The CDR3 DNA follows: TGTGCCAGCCAAGGGACAGGGAGCTCCTACGAGCAGTACTTC. It encodes CASQGTGSSYEQYF.

The chain has TRBV29-1 and TRBJ2-1; no definite D call. Germline V gene data show CDR1 as SQVTM and CDR2 as ANQGSEA. The CDR3 is 12 amino acids. Between the trimmed V and J ends, which lost 1 base and 5 bases, there was a span of 6 bases. The DNA of the CDR3 is TGCAGCGTTGAAGGACTCGACAATGAGCAGTTCTTC. Translation gives CSVEGLDNEQFF.

The V gene is TRBV13, the J gene TRBJ1-1; 7 nucleotides align to TRBD1. The J segment lost 0 bases and the V segment lost 8 bases, leaving 3 bases of the junction unmatched. The CDR3 is made up of 13 amino acids. Germline V gives CDR1 PRHDT, CDR2 FYEKMQ (reference sequence). Written as DNA, the CDR3 is TGTGCCAGCGCCCAGGGGGTGAACACTGAAGCTTTCTTT. Protein: CASAQGVNTEAFF.

This clone appeared a single time. This chain links TRBV30 with TRBJ1-3, with 7 bases aligning to TRBD1. J lost 7 bases, V lost 2 bases, and 8 bases had no gene match. This CDR3 is built from 14 residues. Per germline, CDR1 GTSNPN and CDR2 SVGIG (reference sequence). The DNA for the CDR3 is TGTGCCTGGAGTCTGGGACAGCCCGGGAACACCATATATTTT. This sequence encodes CAWSLGQPGNTIYF.

The V gene is TRBV27, the J gene TRBJ1-2; 8 nucleotides align to TRBD1. Germline V gene data show CDR1 as MNHEY and CDR2 as SMNVEV (reference sequence). This CDR3 is 13 amino acids long. After removal of 2 bases from V and 5 bases from J, the junction contained 1 base not matched to a gene. As DNA, the CDR3 is TGTGCCAGCAGTTTAAGGACAGGGTATGGCTACACCTTC. The encoded protein is CASSLRTGYGYTF.

Only one count was recorded for this clone. The rearrangement links TRBV19 to TRBJ1-5; no clear D. The CDR3 length is 14 residues. The V gene's germline CDR1 is LNHDA and CDR2 SQIVND (reference sequence). V was cut by 9 bases and J by 2 bases, with 14 bases left in between. The CDR3 nucleotides read TGTGCCAGCGGGTCACGGAGGGGCAATCAGCCCCAGCATTTT. Protein sequence: CASGSRRGNQPQHF.

This chain links TRBV4-2 with TRBJ2-2; 11 bases fit TRBD2. The CDR3 is 18 amino acids. CDR1 and CDR2 (germline): LGHNA, YNFKEQ. V lost 0 bases to trimming and J lost 7 bases; unmatched junction nucleotides: 10. As DNA, the CDR3 is TGTGCCAGCAGCCAAGATCCCCTCCTAGCGGGAGGTAACGGGGAGCTGTTTTTT. Translating it yields CASSQDPLLAGGNGELFF.

The V gene is TRBV4-2, the J gene TRBJ2-4; the match to TRBD2 covers 8 bases. V shed 1 base and J 1 base; nucleotides not matched to a gene: 9. CDR3 length: 18 amino acids. Germline V gene data show CDR1 as LGHNA and CDR2 as YNFKEQ. This CDR3 reads CASSQGGSGSVAKNIQYF. The CDR3 region has the DNA TGTGCCAGCAGCCAAGGCGGGAGCGGGAGTGTGGCCAAAAACATTCAGTACTTC.

The chain recombines TRBV30 with TRBJ1-5, with TRBD1 matching over 11 bases. Per germline, CDR1 GTSNPN and CDR2 SVGIG (reference sequence). V was clipped by 0 bases and J by 2 bases; unmatched bases: 6. The CDR3 totals 17 residues. The CDR3 region is CAWSVDRGPGGNQPQHF. CDR3 coding DNA: TGTGCCTGGAGTGTGGACAGGGGGCCAGGAGGCAATCAGCCCCAGCATTTT.

The chain uses TRBV27 and TRBJ2-7, with 10 bases that match TRBD2. J lost 4 bases, V lost 7 bases, and 7 bases had no gene match. CDR3 length: 14 amino acids. Germline CDR1 reads MNHEY; CDR2 reads SMNVEV (reference sequence). CDR3 coding DNA: TGTGCCAGCAACCCAGCGGGAGGGCCTTACGAGCAGTACTTC. It encodes CASNPAGGPYEQYF.